This entry features one T cell receptor beta chain sequence. The data were obtained in a study of blood T cell repertoires in COVID-19. Study summary: The samples span acute and convalescent COVID-19 from the United States, Italy and Spain. The analysed material was cDNA or gDNA that came from T cells, B-cell-depleted T cells, or PBMCs.

In the authors' workflow: Estimates of nucleated cell counts were drawn from the amplification of reference gene primers. Here immunoSEQ multiplex PCR was the method, and the copy in TCRdb shows in-frame clones only, minus some. V and J calls and clone size follow that table, whereas D and trimming were derived from the DNA. The top ten hold over 10% of the sample, which has 100,000 to 110,000 clones, just under 80% seen once. Germline lookup yields CDR1 SGHRS and CDR2 YFSETQ. V trimming: 0 bases; J trimming: 4 bases; junction bases outside the gene matches: 10. CDR3 length: 17 residues. Sequencing was done on a sample of peripheral blood. This sequence was found in a woman between 70 and 85 years old with acute or convalescent COVID-19. This chain connects TRBV5-1 to TRBJ2-3; 8 bases agree with TRBD2. DNA of the CDR3: TGCGCCAGCAGCTTGGCCCCTTCGGGGGGGGGATCAGATACGCAGTATTTT. It translates to CASSLAPSGGGSDTQYF.